This note documents a single T cell receptor beta chain sequence. This clone was observed once. There is no known antigen for this receptor. Per-base quality was not reported, and no clone a single base away is much larger than it. This specimen belongs to a study of blood T cell repertoires in COVID-19 (dated by TCRdb to the early 2020s). In terms of the full investigation: Samples from collaborators originated in the United States, Italy and Spain and spanned both the acute and convalescent phases of COVID-19. The material from the prospective study consisted of cDNA or gDNA derived from T cells, B-cell-depleted T cells, or PBMCs. The dataset comprised deeply sampled blood TCRbeta repertoires from subjects exposed to, actively infected with, or recovered from COVID-19. The repertoires were released in a freely available public database meant as a resource for research on the immune response to SARS-CoV-2. Samples were obtained from the ongoing ImmuneRACE study (first 160 participants) and from about 1,300 subjects provided by 6 global collaborators. A de-identified subject ID, COVID-19 status, age in years and sex were almost always included in the sample metadata. Where available, HLA class I and class II types were obtained from metadata supplied by the sample provider rather than from assay-based typing. Results the study describes overall, beyond this receptor: How much clinical and demographic metadata was included differed by source and by participant, and the metadata was provided uncurated.

Taken from cysteine to phenylalanine, the CDR3 has 14 residues. The retained sequence is limited to the CDR3, 42 bases, with the frame set at the first base. Looking up the germline V gene yields CDR1 SQVTM and CDR2 ANQGSEA. Cut back by 0 bases and 2 bases, the V and J ends lie 10 bases apart. In the prospective study, participants were 18 to 89 years old, resided in around 25 geographic areas of the United States, and were enrolled through a virtual design. In the prospective study, cohorts were assigned on the basis of participant-reported clinical history obtained from a screening survey and a study questionnaire. Recovered participants in ImmuneRACE Cohort 3 were defined by two consecutive negative NP/OP PCR tests, clearance by a healthcare professional, or resolution of symptoms. Each participant in the prospective study had whole blood, serum and a nasopharyngeal or oropharyngeal swab collected by mobile phlebotomists. Over a roughly 2-month period, participants in the prospective study had the option of providing additional blood draws and questionnaires. Blood samples from the prospective study were shipped frozen or at room temperature prior to DNA extraction.

The immunoSEQ Assay, a bias-controlled multiplex PCR, was used to amplify TCRbeta CDR3 regions from genomic DNA. The authors' analysis ran thus. Nucleated cell counts per sample were estimated from amplification of reference gene primers within the assay. Sequence reads were collapsed and filtered to measure the absolute abundance of every unique TCRbeta CDR3 rearrangement. Productive Simpson clonality was computed per sample as the square root of Simpson's diversity index over productive rearrangements. The table comes from immuneACCESS by way of TCRdb, which keeps in-frame sequences with V and J called. Part of the clones is missing from these tables; in studies checked, under half for an unresolved V gene and the rest for unknown reasons. That table is the source of V, J and clone size, and D and trimming were worked out from the DNA. In all, the sample holds over 250,000 clones, and roughly 90% of those were seen once. The ten top clones hold 8.9% of the sample.

In this chain, TRBV29-1 is recombined with TRBJ1-1; TRBD1 is possibly the D segment (6 matching bases). The sequencing sample was made of PBMCs or T cells enriched from blood (not recorded which). The receptor was isolated from a young woman who had recovered from COVID-19. The DNA sequence is given as TGCAGCGTTGAAGATGGACAGCTAAACACTGAAGCTTTCTTT. The encoded protein is CSVEDGQLNTEAFF.